This TCR beta chain was documented in a study of blood T cell repertoires in COVID-19. The wider study: Specimens from acute and convalescent COVID-19 originated in the United States, Italy and Spain.

The method was immunoSEQ multiplex PCR; TCRdb's version includes in-frame clones alone and lacks a portion of them. This sample yields hundreds of thousands of clones, of which approximately 83% are seen a single time; about 2.2% belongs to the top ten. CDR3 length: 10 amino acids. The germline V gene encodes CDR1 GTSNPN and CDR2 SVGIG (reference sequence). V was clipped by 8 bases and J by 4 bases, with 5 bases between them. The clonotype was recovered from a woman aged 25 to 39 who had recovered from COVID-19. The sequenced material came from peripheral blood. The chain carries TRBV30 and TRBJ1-4, with D hard to call. The CDR3 DNA reads TGTGCCCTTAGTAATGAAAAACTGTTTTTT. This gives the protein CALSNEKLFF.